This TCR beta chain was recorded in a study of T cell repertoires in cytomegalovirus infection. Study context: Used in the study were CMV epitopes, some recently identified and HLA-C-restricted, others well-studied and HLA-B-restricted. CMV infection plus the matching HLA type was flagged by public TCR beta signatures. Study-level results: Within the response measured ex vivo, HLA-C-restricted CMV-specific TCR beta clonotypes were dominant. Based on cumulative public TCR beta family frequency, carriers of CMV plus the relevant HLA were identified.

TCRdb fed the reads into MiXCR, producing one record per CDR3 protein. Seen here are about half a million distinct CDR3 sequences, roughly a third observed once, and the top ten hold 15% to 20%. This clonotype was observed a handful of times. Antigen specificity is unknown. V was clipped by 2 bases and J by 6 bases, with 21 bases between them. There are 17 residues in the CDR3. The germline V gene has CDR1 MDHEN and CDR2 SYDVKM. This TCR was recovered from a human donor in good health (CMV status not recorded). Some clones in this sample may be carry-over from other donors' samples. The material was cultured PBMCs, obtained from culture after CMV antigen stimulation. The rearrangement joins TRBV28 to TRBJ2-3; D is perhaps TRBD2 (6 bases). For the CDR3, the DNA is TGTGCCAGCAGTTTAGCAGGTGGGGGGTCCCGTGCGGATACGCAGTATTTT. Protein product: CASSLAGGGSRADTQYF. Full variable domain (remainder filled in from reference TRBV28 and TRBJ2-3): DVKVTQSSRYLVKRTGEKVFLECVQDMDHENMFWYRQDPGLGLRLIYFSYDVKMKEKGDIPEGYSVSREKKERFSLILESASTNQTSMYLCASSLAGGGSRADTQYFGPGTRLTVL.